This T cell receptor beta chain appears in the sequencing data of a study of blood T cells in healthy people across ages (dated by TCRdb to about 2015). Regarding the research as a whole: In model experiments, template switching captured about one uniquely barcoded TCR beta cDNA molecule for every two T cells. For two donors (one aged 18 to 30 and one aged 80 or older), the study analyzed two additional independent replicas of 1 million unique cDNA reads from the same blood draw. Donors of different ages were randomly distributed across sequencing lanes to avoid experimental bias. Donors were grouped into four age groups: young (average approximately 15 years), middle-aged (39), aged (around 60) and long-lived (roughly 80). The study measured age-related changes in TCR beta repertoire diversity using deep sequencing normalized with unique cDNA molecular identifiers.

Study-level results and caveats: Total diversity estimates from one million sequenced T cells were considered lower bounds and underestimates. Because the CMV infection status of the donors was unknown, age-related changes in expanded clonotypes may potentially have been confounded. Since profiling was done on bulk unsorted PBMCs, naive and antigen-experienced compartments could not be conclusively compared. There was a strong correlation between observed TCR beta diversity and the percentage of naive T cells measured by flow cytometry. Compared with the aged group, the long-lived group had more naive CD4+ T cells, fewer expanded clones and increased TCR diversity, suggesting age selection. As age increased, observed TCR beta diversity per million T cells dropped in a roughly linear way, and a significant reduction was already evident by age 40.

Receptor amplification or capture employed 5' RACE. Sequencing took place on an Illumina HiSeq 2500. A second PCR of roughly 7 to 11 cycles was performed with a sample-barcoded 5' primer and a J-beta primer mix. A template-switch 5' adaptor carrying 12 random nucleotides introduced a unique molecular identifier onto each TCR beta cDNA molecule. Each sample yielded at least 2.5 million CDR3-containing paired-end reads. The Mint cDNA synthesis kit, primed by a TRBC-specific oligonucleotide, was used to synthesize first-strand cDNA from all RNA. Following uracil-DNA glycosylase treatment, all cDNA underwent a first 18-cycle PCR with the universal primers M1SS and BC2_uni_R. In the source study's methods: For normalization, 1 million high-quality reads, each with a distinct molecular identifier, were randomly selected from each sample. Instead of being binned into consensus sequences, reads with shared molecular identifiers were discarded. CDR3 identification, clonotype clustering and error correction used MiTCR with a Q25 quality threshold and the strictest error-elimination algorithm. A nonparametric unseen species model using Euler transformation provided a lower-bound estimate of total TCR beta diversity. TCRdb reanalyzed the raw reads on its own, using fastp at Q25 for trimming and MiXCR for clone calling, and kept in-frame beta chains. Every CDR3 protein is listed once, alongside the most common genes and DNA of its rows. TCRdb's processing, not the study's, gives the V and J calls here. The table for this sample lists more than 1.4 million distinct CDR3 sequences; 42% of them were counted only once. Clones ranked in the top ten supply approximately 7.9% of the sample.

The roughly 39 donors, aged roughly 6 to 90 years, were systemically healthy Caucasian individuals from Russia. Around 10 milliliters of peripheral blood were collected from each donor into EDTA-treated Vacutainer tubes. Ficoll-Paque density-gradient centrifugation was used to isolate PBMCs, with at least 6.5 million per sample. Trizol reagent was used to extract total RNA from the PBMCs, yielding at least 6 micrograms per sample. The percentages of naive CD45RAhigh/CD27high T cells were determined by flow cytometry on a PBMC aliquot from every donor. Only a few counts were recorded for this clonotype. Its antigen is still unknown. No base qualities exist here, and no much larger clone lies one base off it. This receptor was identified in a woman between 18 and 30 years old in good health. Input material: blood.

This receptor has the CDR3 CASSPKRGGRSNEQFF. The nucleotide sequence is given as TGTGCCAGCAGCCCGAAGCGGGGCGGCCGCTCCAATGAGCAGTTCTTC. Here the chain combines TRBV11-1 and TRBJ2-1; 7 bases in the middle match TRBD2. CDR3 length: 16 amino acids, cysteine to phenylalanine. Only the CDR3 region is kept as DNA, spanning 48 bases read in frame from base 1. Looking up the germline V gene (reference sequence) yields CDR1 SGHAT and CDR2 FQDESV. At the junction V is shortened by 5 bases and J by 6 bases; bases outside the gene matches: 13. The full variable domain, completed from the reference TRBV11-1 and TRBJ2-1 proteins outside the CDR3, reads EAEVAQSPRYKITEKSQAVAFWCDPISGHATLYWYRQILGQGPELLVQFQDESVVDDSQLPKDRFSAERLKGVDSTLKIQPAELGDSAMYLCASSPKRGGRSNEQFFGPGTRLTVL.